Detailed here is one T cell receptor beta chain. Profiling relied on immunoSEQ multiplex PCR, and the TCRdb table lists in-frame clones only, not all of them. The sample lists some 55,000 clones, about 91% occurring once. The data are from a study of T cell changes during pregnancy in multiple sclerosis. The germline V gene has CDR1 SGHAT and CDR2 FQNNGV. This CDR3 region has 15 residues. The V segment lost 0 bases and the J segment 4 bases; nucleotides outside the gene matches: 6. V gene TRBV11-2 combines with J gene TRBJ2-7; 7 nucleotides line up with TRBD1. This sequence originates from a female donor in good health, enrolled as a control in a pregnancy study. The specimen comprised peripheral blood, sampled after pregnancy. The CDR3 reads CASSLDKGQWYEQYF. The DNA of the CDR3 is TGTGCCAGCAGCTTAGATAAGGGACAGTGGTACGAGCAGTACTTC.